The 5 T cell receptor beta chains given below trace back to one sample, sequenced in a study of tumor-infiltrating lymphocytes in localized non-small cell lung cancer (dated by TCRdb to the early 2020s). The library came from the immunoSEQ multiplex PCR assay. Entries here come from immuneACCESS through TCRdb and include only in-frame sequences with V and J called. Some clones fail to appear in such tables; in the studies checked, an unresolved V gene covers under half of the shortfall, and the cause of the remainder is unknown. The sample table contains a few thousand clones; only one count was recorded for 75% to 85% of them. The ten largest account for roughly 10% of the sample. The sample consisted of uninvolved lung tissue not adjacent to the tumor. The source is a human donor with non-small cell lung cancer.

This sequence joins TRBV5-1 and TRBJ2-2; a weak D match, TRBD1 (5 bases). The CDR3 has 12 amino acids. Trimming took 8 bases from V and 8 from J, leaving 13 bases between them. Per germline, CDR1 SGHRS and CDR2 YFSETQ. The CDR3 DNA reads TGCGCCAGTGGGGCCATGAGGGGGGAGCTGTTTTTT. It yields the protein CASGAMRGELFF.

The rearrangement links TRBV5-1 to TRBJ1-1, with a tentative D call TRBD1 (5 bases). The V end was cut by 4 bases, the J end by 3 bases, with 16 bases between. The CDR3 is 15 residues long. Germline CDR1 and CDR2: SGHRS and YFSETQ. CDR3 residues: CASSIGTVSDTEAFF. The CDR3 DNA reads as TGCGCCAGCAGCATAGGGACCGTTTCGGACACTGAAGCTTTCTTT. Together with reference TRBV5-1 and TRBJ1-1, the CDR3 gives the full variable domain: KAGVTQTPRYLIKTRGQQVTLSCSPISGHRSVSWYQQTPGQGLQFLFEYFSETQRNKGNFPGRFSGRQFSNSRSEMNVSTLELGDSALYLCASSIGTVSDTEAFFGQGTRLTVV.

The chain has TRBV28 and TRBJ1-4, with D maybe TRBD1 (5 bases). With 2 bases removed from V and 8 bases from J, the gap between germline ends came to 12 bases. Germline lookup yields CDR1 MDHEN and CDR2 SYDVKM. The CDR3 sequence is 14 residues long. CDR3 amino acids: CASSLLGRGEKLFF. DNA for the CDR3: TGTGCCAGCAGTTTACTGGGGCGCGGAGAAAAACTGTTTTTT.

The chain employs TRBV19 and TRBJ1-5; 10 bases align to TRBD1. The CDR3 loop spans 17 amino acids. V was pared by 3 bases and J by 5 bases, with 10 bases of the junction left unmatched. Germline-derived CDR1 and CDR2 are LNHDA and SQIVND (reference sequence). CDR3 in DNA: TGTGCCAGTAGTATTGCGGGGACAGGGGCGAAGTATCAGCCCCAGCATTTT. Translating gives CASSIAGTGAKYQPQHF.

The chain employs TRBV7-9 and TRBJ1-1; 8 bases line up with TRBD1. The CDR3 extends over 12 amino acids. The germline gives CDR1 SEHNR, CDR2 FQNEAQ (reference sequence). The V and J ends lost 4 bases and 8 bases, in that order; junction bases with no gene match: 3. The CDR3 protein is CASSSDRDEAFF. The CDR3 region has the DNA TGTGCCAGCAGCTCGGACAGGGACGAAGCTTTCTTT.